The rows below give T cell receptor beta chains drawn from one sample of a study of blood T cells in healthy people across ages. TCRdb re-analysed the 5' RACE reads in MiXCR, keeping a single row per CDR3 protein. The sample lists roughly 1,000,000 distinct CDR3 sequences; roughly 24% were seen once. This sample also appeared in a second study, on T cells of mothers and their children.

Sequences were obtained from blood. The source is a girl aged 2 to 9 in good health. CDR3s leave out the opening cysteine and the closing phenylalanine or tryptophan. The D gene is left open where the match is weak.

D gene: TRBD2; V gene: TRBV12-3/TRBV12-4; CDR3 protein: ASSANGGAGETQY
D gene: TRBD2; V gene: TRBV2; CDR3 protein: ASSVWNGSGGF
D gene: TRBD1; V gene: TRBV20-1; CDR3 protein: SAPHAGGAGETQY
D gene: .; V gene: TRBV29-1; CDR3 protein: SVEYTGTQY
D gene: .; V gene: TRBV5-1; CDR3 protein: ASSLVPGVDTEAF
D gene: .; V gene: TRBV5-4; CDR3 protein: ASSLLGLRTKNIQY
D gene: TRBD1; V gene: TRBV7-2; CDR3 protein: ASSGSGTGVSPLH
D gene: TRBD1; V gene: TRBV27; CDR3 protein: AISTGLGLGEQF
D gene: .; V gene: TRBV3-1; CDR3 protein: ASSRGGNTEAF
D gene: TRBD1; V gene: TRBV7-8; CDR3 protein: ASSPAGDRKRSGANVLT
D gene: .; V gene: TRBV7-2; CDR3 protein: ASSPGLLHNEQF
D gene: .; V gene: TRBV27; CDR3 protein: ASSLRGLVQPQH
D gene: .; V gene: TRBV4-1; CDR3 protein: ASSQGYSTNYGYT
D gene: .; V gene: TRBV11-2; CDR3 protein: ASSSTAYNYGYT
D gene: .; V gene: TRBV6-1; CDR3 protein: ASSPLRGATYEQY
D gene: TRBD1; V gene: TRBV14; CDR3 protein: ASRRNGQGMETQY
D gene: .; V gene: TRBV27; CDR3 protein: ASGISHEQY
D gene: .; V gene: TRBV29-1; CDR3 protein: SVPGVDEQY
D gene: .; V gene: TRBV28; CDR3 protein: ASSLRSGRSNEKLF
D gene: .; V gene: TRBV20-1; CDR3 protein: SAEDRRSDLGF
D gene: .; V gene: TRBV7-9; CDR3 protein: ASSYDSSEQY
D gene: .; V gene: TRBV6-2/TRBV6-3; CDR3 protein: ASSYFVGTPYNEQF
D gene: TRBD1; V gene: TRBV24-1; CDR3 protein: ATSSRGRFNEQF
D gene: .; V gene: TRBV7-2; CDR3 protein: ASSSPPGPSRGSGELF
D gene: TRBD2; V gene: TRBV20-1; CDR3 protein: SATNGLVYNEQF
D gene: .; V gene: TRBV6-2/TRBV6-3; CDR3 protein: ASSYSVINEQF
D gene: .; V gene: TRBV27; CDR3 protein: AAGAPLGANVLT
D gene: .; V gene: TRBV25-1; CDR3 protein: ASSLGYNNEQY
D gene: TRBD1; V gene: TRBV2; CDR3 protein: ASIPTGGFNEQY
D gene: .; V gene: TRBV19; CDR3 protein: AIGGGRGSGNTIY
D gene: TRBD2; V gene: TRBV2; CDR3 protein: ASSSPSGTSLTDTQY
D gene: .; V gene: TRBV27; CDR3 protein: ASSRFSGANVLT
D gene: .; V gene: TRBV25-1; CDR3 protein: ASSVTGQLSYEQY
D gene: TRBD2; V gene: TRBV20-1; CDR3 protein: SARALSSGGPYEQY
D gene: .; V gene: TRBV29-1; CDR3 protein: SVEGLGPYNEQF
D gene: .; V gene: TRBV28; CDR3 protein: ASSFDVYGYT
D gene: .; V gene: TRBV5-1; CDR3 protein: ASSPGTATSSYNEQF
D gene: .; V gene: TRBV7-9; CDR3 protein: ASEQGNEQY
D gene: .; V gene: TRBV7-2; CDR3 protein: ASSYTISGPPSYEQY
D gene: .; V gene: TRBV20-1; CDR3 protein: SARPGSYEQY
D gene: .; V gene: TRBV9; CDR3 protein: ASSAWGGPPGETQY
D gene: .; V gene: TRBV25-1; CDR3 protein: ASPGEFLAETQY
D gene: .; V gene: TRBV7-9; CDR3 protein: ASSLEPLEAF
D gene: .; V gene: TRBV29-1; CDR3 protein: SVFWDYEQY
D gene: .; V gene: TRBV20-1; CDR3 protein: ARRGYNEKLF